Following are 4 T cell receptor beta chains from one sample sequenced in a study of patients and donors after allogeneic stem cell transplantation. TCRdb ran MiXCR on the RT-PCR reads and lists one entry per CDR3 protein. The table lists some 200,000 distinct CDR3 sequences, 40% to 45% of them singletons. Sequencing was performed on blood, either unsorted or a sorted T cell fraction (not recorded which). These receptors were taken from a human donor who was either an allogeneic HSCT recipient or a stem cell or donor lymphocyte infusion donor (not recorded which). It is not recorded whose cells these are; they may come from a transplant donor.

V is TRBV5-1 and J is TRBJ1-2; a possible D gene is TRBD1 (5 bases). CDR3 size: 13 residues. V was clipped by 1 base and J by 6 bases, with 10 bases between them. The germline gives CDR1 SGHRS, CDR2 YFSETQ. The CDR3 loop reads CASSLFRADGYTF. In nucleotides, the CDR3 is TGCGCCAGCAGCTTGTTCAGGGCGGATGGCTACACCTTC.

Turning to this clonotype: A much bigger clone sits one base away, suggesting this may be a read error. This chain links TRBV12-3 or TRBV12-4 with TRBJ2-5; the D is unclear. CDR3 length equals 12 residues. The CDR3 sequence is CAGSLEQETQYF. The CDR3 DNA reads TGTGCCGGCAGTTTGGAGCAAGAGACCCAGTACTTC.

This clonotype turned up a few times. This chain links TRBV6-5 with TRBJ1-1; 7 positions match TRBD1. Germline V gene data show CDR1 as MNHEY and CDR2 as SVGAGI. The V gene end was trimmed by 5 bases and the J gene end by 1 base; junction bases not matched to a gene: 7. This CDR3 comprises 15 residues. Here the CDR3 reads CASSTGALPNTEAFF. The CDR3 coding sequence is TGTGCCAGCAGTACAGGGGCCCTACCGAACACTGAAGCTTTCTTT.

The chain uses TRBV7-9 and TRBJ2-7; 10 bases fit TRBD2. This CDR3 comprises 16 residues. Germline V gene data show CDR1 as SEHNR and CDR2 as FQNEAQ (reference sequence). V dropped 3 bases and J dropped 3; count of bases not matched to a gene: 8. The DNA for the CDR3 is TGTGCCAGCAGCTTCGGGTCTAGCGGGAGATTCTACGAGCAGTACTTC. It specifies CASSFGSSGRFYEQYF. Variable domain in full (rest from reference TRBV7-9 and TRBJ2-7): DTGVSQNPRHKITKRGQNVTFRCDPISEHNRLYWYRQTLGQGPEFLTYFQNEAQLEKSRLLSDRFSAERPKGSFSTLEIQRTEQGDSAMYLCASSFGSSGRFYEQYFGPGTRLTVT.